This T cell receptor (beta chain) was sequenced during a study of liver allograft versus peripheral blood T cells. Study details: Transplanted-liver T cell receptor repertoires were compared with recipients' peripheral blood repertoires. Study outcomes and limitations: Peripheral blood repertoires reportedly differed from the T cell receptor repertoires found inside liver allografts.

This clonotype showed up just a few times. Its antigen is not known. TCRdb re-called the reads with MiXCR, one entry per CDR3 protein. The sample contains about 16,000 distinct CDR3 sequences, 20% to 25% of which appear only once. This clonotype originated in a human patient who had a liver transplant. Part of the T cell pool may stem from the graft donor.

CDR3 sequence reads: CAWSLIGDFGDYGYTF. The CDR3 nucleotides are TGTGCCTGGAGTCTTATAGGGGACTTCGGGGACTATGGCTACACCTTC. This sequence joins TRBV30 and TRBJ1-2; D perhaps matches TRBD1 (5 bases). The CDR3 spans 16 residues. V was clipped by 2 bases and J by 3 bases, with 19 bases between them. Germline values: CDR1 GTSNPN, CDR2 SVGIG (reference sequence).